Presented here are 12 T cell receptor beta chains from one specimen sequenced in a study of metastatic and nonmetastatic thyroid tumors. Using MiXCR, TCRdb reanalyzed the PCR reads. The sample includes 10,000 to 13,000 clones, under 30% of them seen just once. There were no patients who had received any treatment before thyroid surgery. The sequencing sample was made of tumor tissue. The receptor set was obtained from a male donor with papillary thyroid cancer or a benign thyroid nodule (not recorded which). Some clones in this sample may be carry-over from other donors' samples.

This clone was found many times. The same CDR3 can be traced to other DNA sequences in this sample. V is TRBV10-2 and J is TRBJ1-2; D is unresolved. This CDR3 is built from 11 residues. V was shortened by 7 bases and J by 8 bases, with 11 bases between the two germline ends. Germline V gene data show CDR1 as WSHSY and CDR2 as SAAADI. The CDR3 coding sequence is TGCGCCAGCACATATGGGCAGGGCTACACCTTC. Protein product: CASTYGQGYTF.

The chain employs TRBV3-1 and TRBJ2-1; either TRBD1 or TRBD2 may fit D (5 bases each). Germline-derived CDR1 and CDR2 are LGHDT and YNNKEL (reference sequence). This CDR3 is built from 13 residues. V was pared by 0 bases and J by 16 bases, with 16 bases between. The CDR3 sequence: CASSQESGTGLFF. In nucleotides, the CDR3 is TGTGCCAGCAGCCAAGAGAGTGGGACGGGCCTTTTCTTC.

This clone was counted at least ten times. Possible read error: a much larger clone is one base away. The chain couples TRBV20-1 to TRBJ2-1, with 7 bases lining up with TRBD1. This CDR3 contains 14 residues. Germline-derived CDR1 and CDR2 are DFQATT and SNEGSKA (reference sequence). CDR3 amino acids: CSARSGQVYSEQFF. CDR3 nucleotide sequence: TGCAGTGCTAGATCCGGACAGGTCTACAGTGAGCAGTTCTTC.

The chain couples TRBV20-1 to TRBJ2-3; weak D call: TRBD2 (6 bases). The CDR3 length is 15 residues. The germline V gene encodes CDR1 DFQATT and CDR2 SNEGSKA (reference sequence). V shed 5 bases and J shed 4 bases, with 19 bases lying between them. In DNA form, the CDR3 reads TGCAGTGCTGGCCTGAGGCGGGATGGCGCAGATACGCAGTATTTT. Translation gives CSAGLRRDGADTQYF.

By share, this clone counts as medium-sized. V usage is TRBV7-9 and J usage is TRBJ2-1; 7 bases line up with TRBD2. Germline V gene data show CDR1 as SEHNR and CDR2 as FQNEAQ (reference sequence). The CDR3 covers 15 residues. After removal of 2 bases from V and 6 bases from J, the junction contained 7 bases not matched to a gene. The CDR3 loop reads CASSLWGGSGNEQFF. The CDR3 DNA is TGTGCCAGCAGCTTATGGGGCGGGAGTGGCAATGAGCAGTTCTTC. Supplemented by reference TRBV7-9 and TRBJ2-1, the full variable domain reads DTGVSQNPRHKITKRGQNVTFRCDPISEHNRLYWYRQTLGQGPEFLTYFQNEAQLEKSRLLSDRFSAERPKGSFSTLEIQRTEQGDSAMYLCASSLWGGSGNEQFFGPGTRLTVL.

This clone was detected ten times or more. This may be a read error: a much more frequent sequence differs by one nucleotide. This sequence joins TRBV20-1 and TRBJ1-5, with D maybe TRBD1 (6 bases). Trimming removed 6 bases at V and 9 bases at J, with 24 bases between. The CDR3 sequence is 15 residues long. Per germline, CDR1 DFQATT and CDR2 SNEGSKA (reference sequence). Here the CDR3 DNA reads TGCAGTGCCCAACCAGGGACATCTGAAGGGCGGCCCCAGCATTTT. This encodes CSAQPGTSEGRPQHF.

This clone was counted between two and nine times. The chain carries TRBV13 and TRBJ2-1, with D possibly matching TRBD2 (6 bases). Germline CDR1 and CDR2: PRHDT and FYEKMQ (reference sequence). The V end was cut by 6 bases, the J end by 3 bases, with 15 bases between. This CDR3 region has 15 residues. The CDR3 DNA reads TGTGCCAGCAGGCCTACGGGACTTGGCTACAATGAGCAGTTCTTC. Its translation is CASRPTGLGYNEQFF.

The chain uses TRBV5-6 and TRBJ2-2, with D possibly being TRBD2 (5 bases). Trimming left V 6 bases short and J 6 bases short, with 12 bases between. The CDR3 covers 13 residues. CDR1 is SGHDT and CDR2 is YYEEEE in the germline V gene. The CDR3 DNA reads TGTGCCAGCACCACAAAGGGAGCCGGGGAGCTGTTTTTT. This codes for CASTTKGAGELFF. Looking up the rest from reference TRBV5-6 and TRBJ2-2 gives the full variable domain: DAGVTQSPTHLIKTRGQQVTLRCSPKSGHDTVSWYQQALGQGPQFIFQYYEEEERQRGNFPDRFSGHQFPNYSSELNVNALLLGDSALYLCASTTKGAGELFFGEGSRLTVL.

The J gene is TRBJ1-1, the V gene TRBV7-2; tentative D call: TRBD1 (6 bases). The ends were cut back, 4 bases at V and 0 bases at J, with 12 bases in the middle. This CDR3 region has 15 residues. CDR1 is SGHTA and CDR2 is FQGNSA in the germline V gene. The CDR3 spells CASSSDTGMNTEAFF. The CDR3 coding sequence is TGTGCCAGCAGCTCAGACACAGGGATGAACACTGAAGCTTTCTTT. Combining the CDR3 with reference TRBV7-2 and TRBJ1-1 gives the whole variable domain GAGVSQSPSNKVTEKGKDVELRCDPISGHTALYWYRQSLGQGLEFLIYFQGNSAPDKSGLPSDRFSAERTGGSVSTLTIQRTQQEDSAVYLCASSSDTGMNTEAFFGQGTRLTVV.

This chain uses TRBV28 with TRBJ2-1; the D is unclear. The CDR3 totals 13 residues. The V gene lost 5 bases and the J gene lost 5 bases, with 10 bases spanning the gap. Germline assignment: CDR1 MDHEN and CDR2 SYDVKM. The CDR3 is CASSPPRDNEQFF. The CDR3 DNA reads TGTGCCAGCAGTCCCCCTAGGGACAATGAGCAGTTCTTC.

The rearrangement uses TRBV11-2 and TRBJ2-1; 10 nucleotides align to TRBD2. The CDR3 extends over 15 amino acids. J was trimmed by 7 bases and V by 5 bases; bases with no gene match: 8. In germline, CDR1 is SGHAT, CDR2 FQNNGV. The CDR3 loop is CASSTSGGARNEQFF. DNA for the CDR3: TGTGCCAGCAGCACCAGCGGGGGGGCTAGGAATGAGCAGTTCTTC.

This chain joins TRBV20-1 and TRBJ2-7, with D possibly matching TRBD2 (6 bases). The V gene's germline CDR1 is DFQATT and CDR2 SNEGSKA (reference sequence). This CDR3 is 12 amino acids long. Trimming pared 3 bases from V and 6 bases from J, leaving 12 bases between. The CDR3 sequence is CSASAGTGEQYF. The CDR3 region has the DNA TGCAGTGCTAGTGCGGGGACGGGCGAGCAGTACTTC.